One T cell receptor (beta chain) is described in this entry. Antigen specificity is unknown. The data derive from a study of cytotoxic CD8 clonotypes in ibrutinib-treated CLL. Overall study: The patients, roughly twelve relapsed/refractory and roughly 15 treatment-naive, included 17 who were IGHV unmutated. Following a median about twelve months of treatment, with a range of 6 to 36, response samples were taken. The study's findings and limits: Patients with sustained remission and those progressing were sampled at differing times. Clonality at baseline surpassed age-matched healthy donors and tracked circulating CD8+ T-cell counts.

The germline V gene has CDR1 KGHSH and CDR2 LQKENI. V gave up 3 bases and J gave up 1 base; unmatched junction bases: 3. The CDR3 spans 16 residues. Assay: immunoSEQ multiplex PCR; the TCRdb copy retains only in-frame clones and omits some. The sample carries around 70,000 clones, around four fifths recorded once. The chain joins TRBV18 to TRBJ2-5; 12 bases fit TRBD2. The clonotype comes from a human donor with chronic lymphocytic leukemia. The input for sequencing was PBMCs, taken after 24 months of ibrutinib treatment. The CDR3 loop is CASSPSTSGGQETQYF. The CDR3 DNA reads as TGTGCCAGCTCACCCTCGACTAGCGGGGGCCAAGAGACCCAGTACTTC.